These T cell receptor beta chains were read from a single sample in a study of blood T cell repertoires in COVID-19. Method: immunoSEQ multiplex PCR; TCRdb's copy keeps in-frame clones and lacks some. Of 280,000 or so clones listed, 83% are singletons. The sample was peripheral blood. The receptors were gathered from a woman aged 50 to 65 who had recovered from COVID-19. Both conserved end residues are part of each CDR3. D genes are given only for firm matches. Not all rows give a size; the values are once, few, many and, for expanded clones, a class.

TRBJ1-4 | TRBD1 | once | 16 | TRBV19 | CASSPIPDREGEKLFF | TGTGCCAGTAGTCCGATACCGGACAGGGAGGGTGAAAAACTGTTTTTT
TRBJ1-1 | - | once | 14 | TRBV11-2 | CASSFGGRVTEAFF | TGTGCCAGCAGCTTCGGGGGGCGCGTCACTGAAGCTTTCTTT
TRBJ2-7 | - | - | 17 | TRBV3-1/TRBV3-2 | CASSQNSLGAGFYEQYF | TGTGCCAGCAGCCAAAATTCGTTGGGCGCAGGATTCTACGAGCAGTACTTC
TRBJ1-5 | - | - | 12 | TRBV6-7 | CASTGGGQPQHF | TGTGCCAGCACCGGGGGAGGTCAGCCCCAGCATTTT
TRBJ1-6 | - | - | 15 | TRBV3-1/TRBV3-2 | CASSQETRQGSPLHF | TGTGCCAGCAGCCAAGAGACCCGGCAGGGTTCACCCCTCCACTTT
TRBJ2-7 | - | once | 11 | TRBV28 | CASSLLREQYF | TGTGCCAGCAGCCTGCTGAGGGAGCAGTACTTC
TRBJ2-7 | TRBD1 | - | 13 | TRBV27 | CASYGTDTYEQYF | TGTGCCAGCTACGGGACAGATACCTACGAGCAGTACTTC
TRBJ2-7 | - | - | 14 | TRBV6-2/TRBV6-3 | CASSITGTSYEQYF | TGTGCCAGCAGTATTACCGGGACAAGCTACGAGCAGTACTTC
TRBJ1-3 | - | - | 16 | TRBV4-3 | CASSKERGLSGNTIYF | TGCGCCAGCAGCAAAGAAAGGGGCCTCTCTGGAAACACCATATATTTT
TRBJ2-3 | TRBD1 | - | 16 | TRBV2 | CASMLDRAVATDTQYF | TGTGCCAGCATGCTCGACAGGGCGGTCGCCACAGATACGCAGTATTTT
TRBJ2-1 | TRBD2 | - | 14 | TRBV27 | CASLGAGGGNEQFF | TGTGCCAGCTTGGGAGCGGGGGGAGGGAATGAGCAGTTCTTC
TRBJ2-2 | - | - | 13 | TRBV6-4 | CASSDSDTGELFF | TGTGCCAGCAGTGACTCCGACACCGGGGAGCTGTTTTTT
TRBJ2-1 | TRBD1 | - | 20 | TRBV9 | CASSPNSGTGGSSSYNEQFF | TGTGCCAGCAGCCCCAACTCCGGGACAGGGGGCTCGAGCTCCTACAATGAGCAGTTCTTC
TRBJ2-1 | - | - | 11 | TRBV4-3 | CASSRGTQQFF | TGCGCCAGCAGCCGAGGGACTCAGCAGTTCTTC
TRBJ1-2 | TRBD1 | - | 13 | TRBV29-1 | CSVGTGQDYGYTF | TGCAGCGTTGGGACAGGGCAAGACTATGGCTACACCTTC
TRBJ2-5 | TRBD2 | once | 14 | TRBV2 | CASSGLALGETQYF | TGTGCCAGCTCTGGACTAGCACTTGGAGAGACCCAGTACTTC
TRBJ2-1 | - | - | 14 | TRBV5-1 | CASSSPGSYNEQFF | TGCGCCAGCAGCTCCCCCGGCTCCTACAATGAGCAGTTCTTC
TRBJ2-7 | - | - | 14 | TRBV6-2/TRBV6-3 | CASSSWRGSYEQYF | TGTGCCAGCAGTTCCTGGCGGGGTTCCTACGAGCAGTACTTC
TRBJ1-3 | - | - | 14 | TRBV28 | CASSSTSSGNTIYF | TGTGCCAGCAGCTCAACTAGCTCTGGAAACACCATATATTTT
TRBJ2-7 | - | - | 11 | TRBV30 | CAWSRQAEQYF | TGTGCCTGGAGCCGTCAGGCCGAGCAGTACTTC
TRBJ1-1 | - | - | 13 | TRBV28 | CASRLGGSPEAFF | TGTGCCAGCAGACTAGGGGGTTCGCCTGAAGCTTTCTTT
TRBJ2-5 | - | - | 13 | TRBV9 | CASSVGGAETQYF | TGTGCCAGCAGCGTAGGAGGAGCAGAGACCCAGTACTTC
TRBJ2-1 | TRBD2 | - | 13 | TRBV12-3/TRBV12-4 | CASRGSGGNEQFF | TGTGCCAGTCGCGGGAGCGGGGGCAATGAGCAGTTCTTC
TRBJ2-5 | - | - | 14 | TRBV11-2 | CASRTAGHQETQYF | TGTGCCAGCAGGACGGCGGGCCACCAAGAGACCCAGTACTTC
TRBJ2-2 | - | - | 14 | TRBV29-1 | CSVDLSGVTGELFF | TGCAGCGTTGATTTGTCAGGGGTCACCGGGGAGCTGTTTTTT
TRBJ2-7 | - | - | 16 | TRBV5-5 | CASSFAPGVGTYEQYF | TGTGCCAGCAGCTTCGCCCCGGGGGTAGGGACCTACGAGCAGTACTTC
TRBJ2-4 | - | - | 15 | TRBV4-3 | CASSQGPLAKNIQYF | TGCGCCAGCAGTCAGGGTCCGCTAGCCAAAAACATTCAGTACTTC
TRBJ1-6 | - | - | 17 | TRBV14 | CASSQDRSSSYNSPLHF | TGTGCCAGCAGCCAAGATCGGTCTAGCTCCTATAATTCACCCCTCCACTTT
TRBJ2-1 | TRBD1 | - | 12 | TRBV6-5 | CASRDRRNEQFF | TGTGCCAGCAGGGACAGGCGTAATGAGCAGTTCTTC
TRBJ2-7 | TRBD2 | few | 15 | TRBV25-1 | CASGGGSSGGYEQYF | TGTGCCAGTGGCGGTGGTTCTAGCGGGGGTTACGAGCAGTACTTC
TRBJ2-7 | TRBD1 | - | 15 | TRBV4-3 | CASSQAPGGAYEQYF | TGCGCCAGCAGCCAAGCCCCAGGGGGTGCCTACGAGCAGTACTTC
TRBJ1-2 | - | - | 14 | TRBV6-2/TRBV6-3 | CASSWTDSTYGYTF | TGTGCCAGCAGTTGGACGGACAGTACCTATGGCTACACCTTC
TRBJ1-5 | TRBD1 | - | 14 | TRBV27 | CASSPRDSYQPQHF | TGTGCCAGCAGTCCCCGGGACAGTTATCAGCCCCAGCATTTT
TRBJ2-1 | - | - | 15 | TRBV9 | CASSTLQGSFNEQFF | TGTGCCAGCAGCACCTTACAGGGCTCCTTCAATGAGCAGTTCTTC
TRBJ2-3 | - | - | 18 | TRBV21-1 | CASSIDGRLWAMPDTQYF | TGTGCCAGCAGCATAGACGGGAGGTTATGGGCGATGCCAGATACGCAGTATTTT
TRBJ1-2 | - | - | 14 | TRBV27 | CASSLTSANYGYTF | TGTGCCAGCAGTTTAACGTCAGCTAACTATGGCTACACCTTC
TRBJ1-5 | TRBD1 | - | 14 | TRBV27 | CASRPGTGNQPQHF | TGTGCCAGCAGGCCCGGGACAGGCAATCAGCCCCAGCATTTT
TRBJ2-1 | - | - | 16 | TRBV27 | CASSLSFPSQDNEQFF | TGTGCCAGCAGTTTATCGTTCCCGTCACAGGACAATGAGCAGTTCTTC
TRBJ2-3 | - | - | 12 | TRBV6-2/TRBV6-3 | CASSGGRDTQYF | TGTGCCAGCAGTGGTGGCCGAGATACGCAGTATTTT
TRBJ2-1 | - | - | 14 | TRBV5-1 | CASSLGRVNDEQFF | TGCGCCAGCAGCTTGGGGAGGGTGAACGATGAGCAGTTCTTC
TRBJ2-7 | TRBD2 | - | 15 | TRBV9 | CASSTGTSGGREQYF | TGTGCCAGCAGCACCGGGACTAGCGGGGGTCGCGAGCAGTACTTC
TRBJ1-6 | - | few | 17 | TRBV7-8 | CASSFPPGRVSSSPLHF | TGTGCCAGCAGCTTTCCCCCGGGCAGGGTGTCGTCTTCACCCCTCCACTTT